This T cell receptor beta chain came from a study of cytomegalovirus exposure and HLA in healthy donors. The study's findings and limits: The Asian-associated ancestry cluster reportedly had fewer N-insertions than the 666-donor mean in a later analysis. Presence/absence comparisons presumed near-even sequencing depth among donors. Later analysis identified several of the most significant clusters that appeared linked to common viral pathogens.

Unmatched junction bases numbered 12, after V lost 5 bases and J lost 9 bases. Germline V gives CDR1 SGHAT, CDR2 FQNNGV. The CDR3 covers 16 residues. The PCR was carried out with 60 Vbeta primers and 13 Jbeta primers. TCRdb keeps only in-frame clones here, not all; method: immunoSEQ multiplex PCR. The sample has 200,000 to 250,000 clones, almost 70% seen once. Of note for this clone: Its target is unknown.

Sequenced: PBMCs. V and J are TRBV11-2 and TRBJ2-1; TRBD2 aligns across 11 bases. This TCR derives from a man between 35 and 55 years old in good health and CMV-seropositive. The CDR3 here is CASSMTSGAPPLEQFF. In DNA, the CDR3 is TGTGCCAGCAGCATGACTAGCGGGGCCCCTCCGCTTGAGCAGTTCTTC. The whole variable domain, remainder taken from reference TRBV11-2 and TRBJ2-1, is EAGVAQSPRYKIIEKRQSVAFWCNPISGHATLYWYQQILGQGPKLLIQFQNNGVVDDSQLPKDRFSAERLKGVDSTLKIQPAKLEDSAVYLCASSMTSGAPPLEQFFGPGTRLTVL.